Shown below are 26 T cell receptor beta chains from a single sample sequenced in a study of OX40 agonist ivuxolimab in advanced cancers. The data were produced by immunoSEQ multiplex PCR, yet TCRdb's version contains in-frame clones alone and is incomplete. The sample yields roughly 100,000 clones, 91% seen once. The sample was CD4+ or CD8+ T cells sorted from blood, taken in a trial of the OX40 agonist ivuxolimab. All receptors come from an adult with an advanced solid tumor such as melanoma, head and neck, liver or kidney cancer.

This chain joins TRBV4-1 and TRBJ2-5, with TRBD2 identical over 7 bases. After removal of 0 bases from V and 5 bases from J, the junction contained 9 bases not matched to a gene. The CDR3 loop spans 16 amino acids. Looked up from germline, CDR1 is MGHRA and CDR2 is YSYEKL. The chain's CDR3 is CASSQELGEGWETQYF. CDR3 bases: TGCGCCAGCAGCCAAGAGTTGGGGGAGGGCTGGGAGACCCAGTACTTC.

The count of this clone is one. CDR3 residues: CASSERWGRGLAGELFF. The CDR3, as DNA: TGCGCCAGCAGCGAACGATGGGGGCGCGGTCTGGCCGGGGAGCTGTTTTTT. The V call is TRBV5-1, the J call TRBJ2-2; maybe TRBD1 (6 bases). CDR1 SGHRS and CDR2 YFSETQ come from the germline V gene. V was pared by 4 bases and J by 6 bases, with 22 bases between. The CDR3 covers 17 residues.

The chain has TRBV12-5 and TRBJ1-1; TRBD1 matches at 8 bases. The CDR3 is 15 residues long. V shed 6 bases, J shed 4 bases, and the junction held 10 bases outside the gene matches. CDR1 LGHNT and CDR2 FRNRAP come from the germline V gene. The CDR3 loop is CASGPPTGVGTEAFF. As DNA, the CDR3 is TGTGCTAGTGGACCGCCGACAGGGGTGGGCACTGAAGCTTTCTTT.

V gene TRBV29-1 combines with J gene TRBJ2-7; D is uncertain. Germline values: CDR1 SQVTM, CDR2 ANQGSEA. The V end was cut by 4 bases, the J end by 3 bases, with 10 bases between. The CDR3 spans 12 residues. The CDR3 nucleotides read TGCAGCGTTGTGGCAGTAGGCTACGAGCAGTACTTC. It encodes CSVVAVGYEQYF.

V and J are TRBV29-1 and TRBJ2-3; 9 bases are a match to TRBD2. The CDR3 has 16 amino acids. The V gene end was trimmed by 4 bases and the J gene end by 3 bases; junction bases not matched to a gene: 11. Germline V lookup: CDR1 SQVTM, CDR2 ANQGSEA. The CDR3 region has the DNA TGCAGCGTTGTCGGCGGGAGGGCCCTCGGTACAGATACGCAGTATTTT. Amino acids: CSVVGGRALGTDTQYF.

The chain carries TRBV4-2 and TRBJ2-3; TRBD2 is a possible D gene (6 bases). Trimming shortened V by 0 bases and J by 0 bases, and 10 bases separated the two germline ends. The V gene's germline CDR1 is LGHNA and CDR2 YNFKEQ. This CDR3 is 16 amino acids long. The CDR3 sequence: CASSQEGLPSTDTQYF. In nucleotides, the CDR3 is TGTGCCAGCAGCCAAGAGGGACTCCCGAGCACAGATACGCAGTATTTT.

The chain joins TRBV6-6 to TRBJ2-5, with a tentative D call TRBD1 (6 bases). The CDR3 extends over 13 amino acids. The germline V and J ends were trimmed by 0 bases and 4 bases, with 6 bases remaining between them. Germline V gene data show CDR1 as MNHNY and CDR2 as SVGAGI (reference sequence). For the CDR3, the DNA is TGTGCCAGCAGTTACTCAGGGGGAGAGACCCAGTACTTC. It specifies CASSYSGGETQYF.

V is TRBV7-8 and J is TRBJ2-7, with D perhaps TRBD2 (5 bases). The CDR3 covers 13 residues. Trimming cost V 5 bases and J 2 bases, with 10 bases left between them. The germline V gene has CDR1 SGHVS and CDR2 FQNEAQ. The DNA of the CDR3 is TGTGCCAGCAGCCCGCGGGTCCCCTACGAGCAGTACTTC. Translation gives CASSPRVPYEQYF.

The gene calls are TRBV4-3 and TRBJ2-3, with TRBD1 matching over 10 bases. J gave up 5 bases and V 6 bases, and 8 bases lay outside the gene matches. The CDR3 has 15 residues. Looked up from germline, CDR1 is LGHNA and CDR2 is YSLEER. DNA of the CDR3: TGCGCCAGCAGTTGGACAGGGGGAGTCGGAGATACGCAGTATTTT. The encoded protein is CASSWTGGVGDTQYF.

The CDR3 DNA follows: TGTGCCAGTAGTTCTCGCGACAGGGGTTTTGGCACAGATACGCAGTATTTT. Translating it yields CASSSRDRGFGTDTQYF. The rearrangement links TRBV19 to TRBJ2-3; 8 bases are a match to TRBD1. Unmatched junction bases numbered 11, after V lost 5 bases and J lost 1 base. In germline, CDR1 is LNHDA, CDR2 SQIVND (reference sequence). This CDR3 has 17 amino acids. Using reference TRBV19 and TRBJ2-3 for the parts outside the CDR3, the full variable domain is DGGITQSPKYLFRKEGQNVTLSCEQNLNHDAMYWYRQDPGQGLRLIYYSQIVNDFQKGDIAEGYSVSREKKESFPLTVTSAQKNPTAFYLCASSSRDRGFGTDTQYFGPGTRLTVL.

This clone appeared once. The chain uses TRBV5-4 and TRBJ1-2; D call uncertain. Germline V lookup: CDR1 SGHNT, CDR2 YYREEE (reference sequence). The CDR3 runs 12 residues. V lost 0 bases, J lost 4 bases, and 4 bases lay in between. The CDR3 spells CASSLETYGYTF. CDR3 coding DNA: TGTGCCAGCAGCTTGGAGACCTATGGCTACACCTTC.

The rearrangement joins TRBV10-3 to TRBJ2-3, with D perhaps assigned TRBD1 or TRBD2 (5 bases each). V dropped 11 bases and J dropped 3 bases, with 12 bases sitting between them. The CDR3 spans 12 residues. The germline V gene encodes CDR1 ENHRY and CDR2 SYGVKD. In DNA, the CDR3 is TGTGCCGCCGGGGACCGAACAGATACGCAGTATTTT. Protein: CAAGDRTDTQYF.

The chain joins TRBV5-6 to TRBJ2-1, with D tentatively TRBD1 (5 bases). Germline CDR1 SGHDT, CDR2 YYEEEE. Between the trimmed V and J ends, which lost 0 bases and 0 bases, there was a span of 10 bases. The CDR3 is made up of 16 amino acids. CDR3 bases: TGTGCCAGCAGCTTGGAACAGGCCAGCTCCTACAATGAGCAGTTCTTC. Protein sequence: CASSLEQASSYNEQFF.

Comment on this clone: Other DNA sequences within the sample encode an identical CDR3. The rearrangement uses TRBV5-5 and TRBJ1-1; 8 bases line up with TRBD1. Germline lookup yields CDR1 SGHKS and CDR2 YYEKEE (reference sequence). The CDR3 runs 13 residues. J was trimmed by 3 bases and V by 4 bases; bases with no gene match: 2. In nucleotides, the CDR3 is TGTGCCAGCAGCCTGACAGGGGACACTGAAGCTTTCTTT. Translating gives CASSLTGDTEAFF.

V usage is TRBV21-1 and J usage is TRBJ2-1; no check of the table's D call, TRBD2, against the DNA was made. TRBV21-1 is a recognized pseudogene. CDR3 length equals 16 residues. In DNA form, the CDR3 reads TGTGCCAGCAGCAAAGCAGCGACTAGCCCCTACAATGAGCAGTTCTTC. Protein: CASSKAATSPYNEQFF.

V is TRBV21-1 and J is TRBJ1-5. TRBV21-1 is assigned pseudogene status. CDR3 length equals 20 residues. In nucleotides, the CDR3 is TGTGCCAGCAGCAATAGGAGAAGGAGCTTTCCCCCCTTTAGCAATCAGCCCCAGCATTTT. It codes for CASSNRRRSFPPFSNQPQHF.

This chain uses TRBV4-1 with TRBJ1-4; 10 bases fit TRBD1. There are 17 residues in the CDR3. V shed 5 bases, J shed 2 bases, and the junction held 8 bases outside the gene matches. CDR1 and CDR2 from the germline V gene are MGHRA and YSYEKL. Written as DNA, the CDR3 is TGCGCCAGCAGCGCGGGACAGGGGCGTCTGACTAATGAAAAACTGTTTTTT. It is translated as CASSAGQGRLTNEKLFF.

This chain connects TRBV6-5 to TRBJ1-1; perhaps TRBD1 as D (5 bases). Germline CDR1 and CDR2: MNHEY and SVGAGI. The CDR3 runs to 13 residues. V was clipped by 6 bases and J by 1 base, with 9 bases between them. Written as DNA, the CDR3 is TGTGCCAGCAGACCCGGACAGAACACTGAAGCTTTCTTT. Translated, it gives CASRPGQNTEAFF.

By sample fraction, this clone is medium-sized (0.01 to 0.1%). The V call is TRBV15, the J call TRBJ1-4; possibly TRBD1 for D (5 bases). CDR1 is LNHNV and CDR2 is YYDKDF in the germline V gene (reference sequence). V was cut by 3 bases and J by 7 bases, with 18 bases left in between. This CDR3 is built from 16 residues. The CDR3 coding sequence is TGTGCCACCAGCAGGTCCGGGGCAAATACGGGTGAAAAACTGTTTTTT. Amino acid sequence: CATSRSGANTGEKLFF.

This clone was counted only a few times. V is TRBV10-3 and J is TRBJ2-3; a possible D gene is TRBD2 (6 bases). The CDR3 covers 14 residues. Germline V CDR1 and CDR2: ENHRY, SYGVKD. V shed 2 bases and J shed 0 bases, with 6 bases lying between them. CDR3 coding DNA: TGTGCCATCAGTGAGGGGGGGAGCACAGATACGCAGTATTTT. Its translation is CAISEGGSTDTQYF.

V usage is TRBV5-1 and J usage is TRBJ2-3; TRBD2 matches 12 bases. Trimming at V came to 10 bases and at J to 1 base, leaving 16 bases not matched to a gene. The CDR3 is 18 amino acids. Germline values: CDR1 SGHRS, CDR2 YFSETQ. CDR3 sequence (DNA): TGCGCCGGCCACACAGCCCTAGCGGGAGGGCCGGGCACAGATACGCAGTATTTT. Its translation: CAGHTALAGGPGTDTQYF.

The chain combines TRBV4-3 with TRBJ1-2; D is ambiguous. The germline V gene has CDR1 LGHNA and CDR2 YSLEER. The V gene lost 3 bases and the J gene lost 8 bases, with 13 bases spanning the gap. The CDR3 is 13 amino acids. CDR3 residues: CASSQFSDPGYTF. The CDR3 nucleotides are TGCGCCAGCAGCCAGTTTTCGGACCCGGGCTACACCTTC.

The chain employs TRBV6-6 and TRBJ1-1; D might be TRBD1 (6 bases). The CDR3 is made up of 14 amino acids. CDR1 MNHNY and CDR2 SVGAGI come from the germline V gene (reference sequence). The V end lost 5 bases, the J end lost 3 bases, and 13 bases lay between the germline ends. The CDR3 is CASSPGGADTEAFF. The CDR3 nucleotides are TGTGCCAGCAGTCCCGGGGGGGCGGACACTGAAGCTTTCTTT.

The chain links TRBV7-2 to TRBJ2-3; the D is unclear. Germline V gene sequence: CDR1 SGHTA, CDR2 FQGNSA. The length of the CDR3 is 13 residues. With 2 bases removed from V and 2 bases from J, the gap between germline ends came to 5 bases. The DNA for the CDR3 is TGTGCCAGCAGCTTATCCTCCACAGATACGCAGTATTTT. Translated, it gives CASSLSSTDTQYF.

This chain uses TRBV7-9 with TRBJ1-3, with 7 bases identical to TRBD1. This CDR3 region has 14 residues. With 2 bases clipped from V and 4 bases from J, the junction kept 2 bases outside the gene matches. Per germline, CDR1 SEHNR and CDR2 FQNEAQ (reference sequence). The CDR3 spells CASSLTGDGNTIYF. DNA for the CDR3: TGTGCCAGCAGCTTAACAGGGGACGGAAACACCATATATTTT.

V usage is TRBV4-3 and J usage is TRBJ2-1; 7 positions agree with TRBD2. The CDR3 runs 15 residues. Per germline, CDR1 LGHNA and CDR2 YSLEER. The ends lost 4 bases at V and 2 bases at J; junction bases unmatched: 5. The CDR3 spells CASSPASGPYNEQFF. The CDR3 region has the DNA TGCGCCAGCAGCCCCGCTAGCGGACCCTACAATGAGCAGTTCTTC.